This T cell receptor (beta chain) originates from a study of blood T cell repertoires in COVID-19. Measured with immunoSEQ multiplex PCR; TCRdb has only the in-frame clones, and not every one. Of more than 40,000 clones in the sample, 84% were seen once. The CDR3 is made up of 15 amino acids. With V trimmed by 3 bases and J by 7 bases, 8 bases remained unmatched. The germline CDR1 and CDR2 sequences are KGHDR and SFDVKD. Source material: peripheral blood. This TCR derives from a man aged 50 or older with active COVID-19. The chain combines TRBV24-1 with TRBJ1-2; the match to TRBD1 covers 9 bases. The CDR3 nucleotides read TGTGCCACCAGTGATCCGGGACAGGGATTGTCTGGCTACACCTTC. It codes for CATSDPGQGLSGYTF.